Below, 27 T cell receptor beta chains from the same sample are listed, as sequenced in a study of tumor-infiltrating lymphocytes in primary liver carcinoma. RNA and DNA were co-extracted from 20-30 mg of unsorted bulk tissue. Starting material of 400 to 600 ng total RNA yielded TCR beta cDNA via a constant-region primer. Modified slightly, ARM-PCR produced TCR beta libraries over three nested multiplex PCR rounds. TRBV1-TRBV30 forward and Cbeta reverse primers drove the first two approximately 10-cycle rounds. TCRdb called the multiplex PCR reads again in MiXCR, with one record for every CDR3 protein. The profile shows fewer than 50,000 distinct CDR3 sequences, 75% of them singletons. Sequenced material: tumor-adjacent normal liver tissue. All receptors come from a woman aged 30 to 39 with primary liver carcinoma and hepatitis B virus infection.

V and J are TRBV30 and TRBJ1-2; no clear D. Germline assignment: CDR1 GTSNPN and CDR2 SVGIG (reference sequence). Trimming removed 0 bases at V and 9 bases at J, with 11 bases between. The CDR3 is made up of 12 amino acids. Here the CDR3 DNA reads TGTGCCTGGAGTGTGCGGACCCTATGCTACACCTTC. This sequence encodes CAWSVRTLCYTF.

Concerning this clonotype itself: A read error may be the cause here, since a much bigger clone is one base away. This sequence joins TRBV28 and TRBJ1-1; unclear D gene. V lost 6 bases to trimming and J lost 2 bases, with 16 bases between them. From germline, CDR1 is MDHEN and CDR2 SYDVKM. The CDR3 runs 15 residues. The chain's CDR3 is CASSSLVRLNTEAFF. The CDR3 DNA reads TGTGCCAGCAGCTCCTTAGTACGGCTCAACACTGAAGCTTTCTTT. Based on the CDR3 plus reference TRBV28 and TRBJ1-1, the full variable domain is DVKVTQSSRYLVKRTGEKVFLECVQDMDHENMFWYRQDPGLGLRLIYFSYDVKMKEKGDIPEGYSVSREKKERFSLILESASTNQTSMYLCASSSLVRLNTEAFFGQGTRLTVV.

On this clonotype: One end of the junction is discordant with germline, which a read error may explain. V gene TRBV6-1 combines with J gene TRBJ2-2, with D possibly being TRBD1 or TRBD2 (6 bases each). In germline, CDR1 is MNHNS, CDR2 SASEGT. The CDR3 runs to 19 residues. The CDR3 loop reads CASGETLPGGASNTGELFF. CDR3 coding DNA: TGTGCCAGCGGTGAAACCCTCCCCGGGGGCGCCTCGAACACTGGGGAGCTGTTTTTT.

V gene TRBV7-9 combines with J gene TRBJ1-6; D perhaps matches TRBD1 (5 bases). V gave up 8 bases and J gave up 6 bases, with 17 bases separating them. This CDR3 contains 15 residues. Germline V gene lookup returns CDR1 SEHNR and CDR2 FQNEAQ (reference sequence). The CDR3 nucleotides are TGTGCCAGCGGCCACACGGATAGGGGTAATTCACCCCTCCACTTT. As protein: CASGHTDRGNSPLHF. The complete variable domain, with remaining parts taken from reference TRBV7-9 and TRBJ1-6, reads DTGVSQNPRHKITKRGQNVTFRCDPISEHNRLYWYRQTLGQGPEFLTYFQNEAQLEKSRLLSDRFSAERPKGSFSTLEIQRTEQGDSAMYLCASGHTDRGNSPLHFGNGTRLTVT.

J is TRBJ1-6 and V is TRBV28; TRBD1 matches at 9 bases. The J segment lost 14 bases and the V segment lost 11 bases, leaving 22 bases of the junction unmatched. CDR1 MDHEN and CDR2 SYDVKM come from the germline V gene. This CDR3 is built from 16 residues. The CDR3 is CADSTHRGQVSFTLHF. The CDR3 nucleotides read TGTGCCGACAGTACCCACAGGGGGCAAGTTTCCTTCACCCTCCACTTT.

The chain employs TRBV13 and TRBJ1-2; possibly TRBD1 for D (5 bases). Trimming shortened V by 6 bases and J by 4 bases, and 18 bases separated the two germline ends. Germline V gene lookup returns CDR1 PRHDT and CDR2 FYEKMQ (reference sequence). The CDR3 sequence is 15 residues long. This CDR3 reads CASRIGGALTYGYTF. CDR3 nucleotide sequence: TGTGCCAGCAGAATAGGCGGGGCGCTCACCTATGGCTACACCTTC.

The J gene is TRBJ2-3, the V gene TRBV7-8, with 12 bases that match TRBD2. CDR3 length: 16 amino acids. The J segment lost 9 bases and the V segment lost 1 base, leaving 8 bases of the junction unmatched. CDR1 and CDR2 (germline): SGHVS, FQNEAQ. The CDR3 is CASSLVGTSGRQTQYF. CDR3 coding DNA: TGTGCCAGCAGCTTAGTTGGTACTAGCGGGAGGCAGACGCAGTATTTT.

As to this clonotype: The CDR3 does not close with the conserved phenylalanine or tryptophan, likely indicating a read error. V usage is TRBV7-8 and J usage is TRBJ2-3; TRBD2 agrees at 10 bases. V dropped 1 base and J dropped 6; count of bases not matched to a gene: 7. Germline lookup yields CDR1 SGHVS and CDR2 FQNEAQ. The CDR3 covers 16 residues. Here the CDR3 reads CASSLGAGGHGDTQYS. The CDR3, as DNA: TGTGCCAGCAGCTTAGGAGCGGGAGGGCATGGCGATACGCAGTATTCT.

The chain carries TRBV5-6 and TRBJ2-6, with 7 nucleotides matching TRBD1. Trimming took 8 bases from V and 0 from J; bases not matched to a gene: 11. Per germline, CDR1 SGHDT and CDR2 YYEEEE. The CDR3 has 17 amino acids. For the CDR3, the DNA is TGTGCCAGTAGCCGGGACAGCAGCTCCTCTGGGGCCAACGTCCTGACTTTC. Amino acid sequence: CASSRDSSSSGANVLTF.

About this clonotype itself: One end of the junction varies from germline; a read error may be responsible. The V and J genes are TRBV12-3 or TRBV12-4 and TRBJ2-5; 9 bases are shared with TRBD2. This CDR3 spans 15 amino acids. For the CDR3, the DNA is TGTGCCAGCAGCCCTGTTAGCGGGAGTAGAGAGACCCAGCACTTC. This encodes CASSPVSGSRETQHF.

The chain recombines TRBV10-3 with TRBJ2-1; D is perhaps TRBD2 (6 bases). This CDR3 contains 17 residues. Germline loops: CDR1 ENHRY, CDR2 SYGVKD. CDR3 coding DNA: TGTATCATCAGTGAGACCATGGCGGCTAGCGCCTACAATGAGCAGTTCTTC. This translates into CIISETMAASAYNEQFF.

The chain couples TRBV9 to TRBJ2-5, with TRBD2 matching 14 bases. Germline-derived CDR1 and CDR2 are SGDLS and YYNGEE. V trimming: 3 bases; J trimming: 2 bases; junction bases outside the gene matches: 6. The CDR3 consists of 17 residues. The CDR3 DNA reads TGTGCCAGCAGCGCTGGGACTAGCGGGGGTCATCAAGAGACCCAGTACTTC. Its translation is CASSAGTSGGHQETQYF.

CDR3 loop: CASREWTEYEQYF. Written as DNA, the CDR3 is TGTGCCAGCAGAGAATGGACAGAGTATGAGCAGTACTTC. This chain joins TRBV6-1 and TRBJ2-7; tentatively, D is TRBD1 (6 bases). The V gene lost 6 bases and the J gene lost 7 bases, with 16 bases spanning the gap. CDR1 is MNHNS, CDR2 SASEGT, per germline. This CDR3 has 13 residues.

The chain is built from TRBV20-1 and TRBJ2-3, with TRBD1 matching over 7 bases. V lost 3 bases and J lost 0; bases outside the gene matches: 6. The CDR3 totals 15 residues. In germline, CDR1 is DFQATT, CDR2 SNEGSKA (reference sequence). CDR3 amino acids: CSARDRQASTDTQYF. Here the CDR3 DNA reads TGCAGTGCTAGGGACAGGCAGGCAAGCACAGATACGCAGTATTTT.

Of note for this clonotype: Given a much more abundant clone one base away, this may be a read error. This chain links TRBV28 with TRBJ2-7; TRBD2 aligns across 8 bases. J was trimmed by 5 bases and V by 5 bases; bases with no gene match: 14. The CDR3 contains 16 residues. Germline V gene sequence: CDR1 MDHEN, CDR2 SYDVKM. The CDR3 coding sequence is TGTGCCAGCAGTCTTTACGCACTGGGACTAGGGGACGAGCAGTACTTC. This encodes CASSLYALGLGDEQYF.

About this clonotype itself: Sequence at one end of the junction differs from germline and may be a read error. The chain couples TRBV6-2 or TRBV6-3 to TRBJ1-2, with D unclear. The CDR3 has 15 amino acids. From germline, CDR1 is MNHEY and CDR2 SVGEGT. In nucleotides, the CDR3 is TGTGCCAGCAGATACACAACGTCTTCTAACTATGGTTACACCTTC. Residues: CASRYTTSSNYGYTF.

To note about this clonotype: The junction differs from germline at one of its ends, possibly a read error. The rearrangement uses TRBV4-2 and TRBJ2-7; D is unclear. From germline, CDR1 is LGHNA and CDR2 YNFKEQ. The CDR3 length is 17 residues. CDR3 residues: CASSQEGIAGDAYERYF. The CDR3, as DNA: TGTGCCAGCAGCCAAGAAGGAATCGCTGGGGATGCCTACGAGCGGTACTTC.

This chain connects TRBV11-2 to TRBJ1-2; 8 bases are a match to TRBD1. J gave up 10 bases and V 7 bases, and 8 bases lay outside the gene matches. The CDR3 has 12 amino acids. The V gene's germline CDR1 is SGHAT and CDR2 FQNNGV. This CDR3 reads CASTQGGGAYTF. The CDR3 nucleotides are TGTGCCAGCACACAGGGGGGTGGAGCCTACACCTTC.

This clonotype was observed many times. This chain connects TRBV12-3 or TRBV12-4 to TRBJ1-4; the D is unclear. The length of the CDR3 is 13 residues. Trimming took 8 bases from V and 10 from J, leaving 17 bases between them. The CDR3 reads CASAPVGFGKLFF. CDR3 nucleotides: TGTGCCAGCGCCCCCGTTGGGTTCGGAAAACTGTTTTTT.

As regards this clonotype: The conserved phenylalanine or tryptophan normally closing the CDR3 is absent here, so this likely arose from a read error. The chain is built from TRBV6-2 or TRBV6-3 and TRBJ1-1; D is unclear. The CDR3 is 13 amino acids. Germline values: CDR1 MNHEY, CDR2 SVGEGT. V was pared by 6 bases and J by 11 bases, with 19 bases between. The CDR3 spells CASSPTPALTAFL. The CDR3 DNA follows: TGTGCCAGCAGCCCGACACCTGCCCTAACGGCTTTCCTT.

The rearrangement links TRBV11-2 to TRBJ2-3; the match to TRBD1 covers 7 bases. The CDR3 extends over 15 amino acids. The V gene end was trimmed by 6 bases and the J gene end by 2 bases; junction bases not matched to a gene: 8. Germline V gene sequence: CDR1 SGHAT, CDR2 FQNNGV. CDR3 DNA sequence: TGTGCCAGCAGACTATCGGGACAGCTCACAGATACGCAGTATTTT. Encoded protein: CASRLSGQLTDTQYF.

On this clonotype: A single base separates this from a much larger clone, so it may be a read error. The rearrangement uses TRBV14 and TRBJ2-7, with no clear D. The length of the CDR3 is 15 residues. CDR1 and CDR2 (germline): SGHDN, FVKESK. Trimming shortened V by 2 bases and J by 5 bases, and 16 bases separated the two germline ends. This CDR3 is CASSQKLPRVDEQYF. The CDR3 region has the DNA TGTGCCAGCAGCCAAAAACTACCCCGGGTGGACGAGCAGTACTTC.

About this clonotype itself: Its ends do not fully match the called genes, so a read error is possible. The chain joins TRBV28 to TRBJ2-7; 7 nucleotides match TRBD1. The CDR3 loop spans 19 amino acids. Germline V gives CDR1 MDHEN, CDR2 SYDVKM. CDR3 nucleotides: TGTACCAGCAGGGGGTTGGGTACAGGGCTTACGGCGCGTTCCTACGAGCAGTACTTC. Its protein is CTSRGLGTGLTARSYEQYF.

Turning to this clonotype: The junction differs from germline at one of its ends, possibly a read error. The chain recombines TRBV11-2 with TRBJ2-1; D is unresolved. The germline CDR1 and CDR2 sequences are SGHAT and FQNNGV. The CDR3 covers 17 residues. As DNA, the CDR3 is TGTGCCAACAGCTTTACCCCACTGAGGAGCTCCTACAATGAGCAGTTCTTC. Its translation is CANSFTPLRSSYNEQFF.

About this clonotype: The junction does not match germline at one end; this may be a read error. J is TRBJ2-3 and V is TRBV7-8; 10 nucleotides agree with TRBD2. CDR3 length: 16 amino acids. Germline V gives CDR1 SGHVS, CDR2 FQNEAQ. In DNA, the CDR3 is TGCGCCAGCAGCTTACGAGCGGGAGGGCCTGGTGATAAGAAGTATTTT. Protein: CASSLRAGGPGDKKYF.

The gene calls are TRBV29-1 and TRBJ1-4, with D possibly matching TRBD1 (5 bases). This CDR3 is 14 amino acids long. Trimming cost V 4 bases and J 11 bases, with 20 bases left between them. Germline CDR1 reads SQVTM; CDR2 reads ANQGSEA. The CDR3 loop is CSVASAGLSHKLFF. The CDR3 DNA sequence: TGCAGCGTTGCGAGCGCAGGGCTTTCTCACAAACTGTTTTTT.

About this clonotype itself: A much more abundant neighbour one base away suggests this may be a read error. The CDR3 loop is CASTSNGSPQSYEQFF. In nucleotides, the CDR3 is TGTGCCAGCACAAGTAACGGGAGCCCACAGAGCTATGAGCAGTTCTTC. The rearrangement uses TRBV11-2 and TRBJ2-1; D possibly corresponds to TRBD2 (6 bases). CDR1 is SGHAT, CDR2 FQNNGV, per germline. V was trimmed by 7 bases and J by 8 bases, leaving 24 bases between them. This CDR3 spans 16 amino acids.